This T cell receptor (beta chain) was identified during a study of identical twins. CDR3 length equals 15 residues. Trimming cost V 3 bases and J 5 bases; bases outside gene matches: 8. The V gene's germline CDR1 is SGHRS and CDR2 YFSETQ. TCRdb re-derived calls from the 5' RACE reads in MiXCR, one entry per CDR3 protein. The sample gives around 510,000 distinct CDR3 sequences, about 13% of which show up once; approximately 0.9% is in the top ten. This sample also belongs to another study, concerning yellow fever vaccine responses in identical twins.

The chain employs TRBV5-1 and TRBJ2-3, with TRBD1 matching over 8 bases. Sequencing input: CD4+ T cells sorted from blood. This clonotype originated in a woman between 18 and 29 years old in good health. CDR3 in amino acids: CASSSNTGGQDTQYF. CDR3 DNA: TGCGCCAGCAGCTCCAATACAGGGGGGCAAGATACGCAGTATTTT.